This TCR beta chain was recovered during a study of T cell responses to AZD1222 COVID-19 vaccine. The assay was immunoSEQ multiplex PCR, and TCRdb's table has in-frame clones only and misses some. The sample includes around 130,000 clones, 80% to 95% seen only once; the top ten take approximately 1.2%. Study-wide results and caveats: Most donors were white British and more were female, and clonal diversity was possibly underestimated. At study baseline, merely over 5 AZD1222 recipients were seropositive. CD4 TCRs associated with vaccination spanned spike, dominating at 160-218 and 743-854.

This clone occurred once. Antigen unknown. The CDR3 has 15 amino acids. Trimming shortened V by 1 base and J by 9 bases, and 13 bases separated the two germline ends. Germline loops: CDR1 LGHDT, CDR2 YNNKEL (reference sequence). The clonotype originates from an adult who received the AZD1222 COVID-19 vaccine. The chain joins TRBV3-1 (or the pseudogene TRBV3-2) to TRBJ1-6; D may be TRBD1 (5 bases). Material: peripheral blood, obtained 28 days after the second AZD1222 dose. The CDR3: CASSQVRDSLSPLHF. The CDR3 nucleotides are TGTGCCAGCAGCCAAGTTCGGGACTCCCTTTCACCCCTCCACTTT.